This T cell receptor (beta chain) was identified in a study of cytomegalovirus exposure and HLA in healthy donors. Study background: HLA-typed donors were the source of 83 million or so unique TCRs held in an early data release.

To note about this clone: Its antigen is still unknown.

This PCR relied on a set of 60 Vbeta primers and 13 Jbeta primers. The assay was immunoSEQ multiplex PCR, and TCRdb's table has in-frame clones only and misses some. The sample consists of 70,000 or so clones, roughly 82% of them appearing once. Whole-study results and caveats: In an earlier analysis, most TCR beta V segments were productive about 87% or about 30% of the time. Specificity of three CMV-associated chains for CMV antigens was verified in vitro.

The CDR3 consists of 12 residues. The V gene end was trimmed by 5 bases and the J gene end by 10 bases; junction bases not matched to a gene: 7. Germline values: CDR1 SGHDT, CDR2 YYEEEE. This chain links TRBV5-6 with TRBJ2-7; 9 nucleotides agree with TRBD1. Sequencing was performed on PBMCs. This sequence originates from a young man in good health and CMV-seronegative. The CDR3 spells CASRNTGGLQYF. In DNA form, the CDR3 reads TGTGCCAGCAGGAACACAGGGGGCCTTCAGTACTTC. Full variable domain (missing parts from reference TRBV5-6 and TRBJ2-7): DAGVTQSPTHLIKTRGQQVTLRCSPKSGHDTVSWYQQALGQGPQFIFQYYEEEERQRGNFPDRFSGHQFPNYSSELNVNALLLGDSALYLCASRNTGGLQYFGPGTRLTVT.